A selection of T cell receptor beta chains follows, all from one sample in a study of T cell changes during pregnancy in multiple sclerosis. Profiled with immunoSEQ multiplex PCR; TCRdb holds only in-frame clones, not every one. The sample lists tens of thousands of clones, over 90% occurring once. The source was CD8+ T cells from peripheral blood mononuclear cells, collected in the third trimester of pregnancy. All receptors come from a female donor with multiple sclerosis, enrolled in a pregnancy study. Both conserved end residues are part of each CDR3. Fields, in order: V gene, D gene, clone size, J gene, CDR3 protein, CDR3 DNA. A D gene is named only where the DNA matches it firmly. Size is stated for part of the rows, as once, few or many counts, or as a class when the clone is expanded.

v_call: TRBV4-1; d_call: TRBD2; clone_size: -; j_call: TRBJ2-7; cdr3_aa: CASSQGPGGGYEQYF; cdr3_nt: TGCGCCAGCAGCCAAGGGCCGGGGGGAGGCTACGAGCAGTACTTC
v_call: TRBV27; d_call: TRBD1; clone_size: -; j_call: TRBJ2-2; cdr3_aa: CASSPTTGGAGELFF; cdr3_nt: TGTGCCAGCAGTCCAACCACAGGGGGCGCCGGGGAGCTGTTTTTT
v_call: TRBV19; d_call: TRBD1; clone_size: few; j_call: TRBJ2-7; cdr3_aa: CASSPGQGAYEQYF; cdr3_nt: TGTGCCAGTAGTCCGGGACAGGGGGCCTACGAGCAGTACTTC
v_call: TRBV27; d_call: TRBD1; clone_size: -; j_call: TRBJ2-3; cdr3_aa: CASSSDRGPNTDTQYF; cdr3_nt: TGTGCCAGCAGTTCCGACAGGGGGCCTAACACAGATACGCAGTATTTT
v_call: TRBV7-9; d_call: TRBD1; clone_size: -; j_call: TRBJ1-5; cdr3_aa: CASSSGQDYSNQPQHF; cdr3_nt: TGTGCCAGCAGCTCCGGACAGGATTATAGCAATCAGCCCCAGCATTTT
v_call: TRBV5-1; d_call: -; clone_size: -; j_call: TRBJ2-1; cdr3_aa: CASSLGADAYNEQFF; cdr3_nt: TGCGCCAGCAGCTTGGGAGCGGACGCCTACAATGAGCAGTTCTTC
v_call: TRBV29-1; d_call: TRBD1; clone_size: -; j_call: TRBJ2-7; cdr3_aa: CSVEDGQGDYEQYF; cdr3_nt: TGCAGCGTTGAGGATGGACAGGGGGACTACGAGCAGTACTTC
v_call: TRBV7-8; d_call: -; clone_size: -; j_call: TRBJ2-7; cdr3_aa: CASSFLGQGGEEQYF; cdr3_nt: TGTGCCAGCAGCTTCCTAGGACAGGGAGGGGAAGAGCAGTACTTC
v_call: TRBV30; d_call: TRBD2; clone_size: -; j_call: TRBJ2-7; cdr3_aa: CAWSVWSGSNEQYF; cdr3_nt: TGTGCCTGGAGTGTTTGGAGCGGGAGTAACGAGCAGTACTTC
v_call: TRBV19; d_call: -; clone_size: -; j_call: TRBJ2-2; cdr3_aa: CASRGLDGELFF; cdr3_nt: TGTGCCAGTAGGGGGCTTGACGGGGAGCTGTTTTTT
v_call: TRBV15; d_call: -; clone_size: -; j_call: TRBJ2-1; cdr3_aa: CAIQPEHYNEQFF; cdr3_nt: TGTGCCATACAGCCGGAACATTACAATGAGCAGTTCTTC
v_call: TRBV27; d_call: -; clone_size: -; j_call: TRBJ2-1; cdr3_aa: CASSLSAGGNNEQFF; cdr3_nt: TGTGCCAGCAGTTTATCGGCCGGCGGAAACAATGAGCAGTTCTTC
v_call: TRBV9; d_call: -; clone_size: -; j_call: TRBJ2-7; cdr3_aa: CASSVGTYSYEQYF; cdr3_nt: TGTGCCAGCAGCGTAGGGACTTACTCCTACGAGCAGTACTTC
v_call: TRBV28; d_call: TRBD1; clone_size: -; j_call: TRBJ1-1; cdr3_aa: CASRRRDRVTEAFF; cdr3_nt: TGTGCCAGCAGAAGACGTGACAGGGTCACTGAAGCTTTCTTT
v_call: TRBV6-1; d_call: TRBD1; clone_size: -; j_call: TRBJ2-1; cdr3_aa: CASSEGAGGDEQFF; cdr3_nt: TGTGCCAGCAGTGAAGGGGCAGGGGGCGATGAGCAGTTCTTC
v_call: TRBV6-6; d_call: -; clone_size: -; j_call: TRBJ2-7; cdr3_aa: CASSYSISYEQYF; cdr3_nt: TGTGCCAGCAGTTACTCCATCTCCTACGAGCAGTACTTC
v_call: TRBV18; d_call: TRBD1; clone_size: -; j_call: TRBJ1-2; cdr3_aa: CASSPTGTGENYGYTF; cdr3_nt: TGTGCCAGCTCACCTACCGGGACAGGGGAGAACTATGGCTACACCTTC
v_call: TRBV10-3; d_call: -; clone_size: -; j_call: TRBJ2-5; cdr3_aa: CAISAGDGETQYF; cdr3_nt: TGTGCCATCAGTGCGGGAGACGGAGAGACCCAGTACTTC
v_call: TRBV4-1; d_call: -; clone_size: -; j_call: TRBJ2-3; cdr3_aa: CASSPPGADTQYF; cdr3_nt: TGCGCCAGCAGCCCCCCAGGCGCAGATACGCAGTATTTT
v_call: TRBV27; d_call: TRBD2; clone_size: -; j_call: TRBJ2-3; cdr3_aa: CASRNSGGHTDTQYF; cdr3_nt: TGTGCCAGCCGAAATAGCGGGGGCCACACAGATACGCAGTATTTT
v_call: TRBV11-2; d_call: -; clone_size: -; j_call: TRBJ2-1; cdr3_aa: CASSLSGYNEQFF; cdr3_nt: TGTGCCAGCAGCTTAAGCGGTTACAATGAGCAGTTCTTC
v_call: TRBV10-3; d_call: -; clone_size: -; j_call: TRBJ2-3; cdr3_aa: CAISAWRDLPDTQYF; cdr3_nt: TGTGCCATCAGTGCGTGGCGGGACCTACCAGATACGCAGTATTTT
v_call: TRBV2; d_call: TRBD1; clone_size: once; j_call: TRBJ1-4; cdr3_aa: CASSERGLTSEKLFF; cdr3_nt: TGTGCCAGCAGTGAGAGGGGGCTAACTTCTGAAAAACTGTTTTTT
v_call: TRBV27; d_call: TRBD2; clone_size: -; j_call: TRBJ2-3; cdr3_aa: CASSVTAGEWSTDTQYF; cdr3_nt: TGTGCCAGCAGTGTCACGGCGGGAGAGTGGAGCACAGATACGCAGTATTTT
v_call: TRBV13; d_call: -; clone_size: -; j_call: TRBJ2-2; cdr3_aa: CASSLATGMTGELFF; cdr3_nt: TGTGCCAGCAGCTTAGCTACAGGGATGACCGGGGAGCTGTTTTTT
v_call: TRBV5-8; d_call: -; clone_size: -; j_call: TRBJ2-1; cdr3_aa: CASSLVSDYNEQFF; cdr3_nt: TGTGCCAGCAGCTTGGTTTCAGACTACAATGAGCAGTTCTTC
v_call: TRBV6-1; d_call: TRBD1; clone_size: -; j_call: TRBJ2-3; cdr3_aa: CASMPRGRDTQYF; cdr3_nt: TGTGCCAGCATGCCCAGGGGGAGAGATACGCAGTATTTT
v_call: TRBV27; d_call: TRBD1; clone_size: -; j_call: TRBJ2-7; cdr3_aa: CASSAGTAYEQYF; cdr3_nt: TGTGCCAGCAGCGCCGGGACAGCCTACGAGCAGTACTTC
v_call: TRBV7-9; d_call: TRBD1; clone_size: -; j_call: TRBJ2-5; cdr3_aa: CASSSDREVRETQYF; cdr3_nt: TGTGCCAGCAGTTCGGACAGGGAAGTACGAGAGACCCAGTACTTC
v_call: TRBV6-5; d_call: TRBD2; clone_size: -; j_call: TRBJ2-3; cdr3_aa: CASSVTSGPTDTQYF; cdr3_nt: TGTGCCAGCAGTGTGACTAGCGGACCGACAGATACGCAGTATTTT
v_call: TRBV7-9; d_call: -; clone_size: -; j_call: TRBJ2-6; cdr3_aa: CASSLQGLGANVLTF; cdr3_nt: TGTGCCAGCAGCTTACAGGGACTTGGGGCCAACGTCCTGACTTTC
v_call: TRBV28; d_call: TRBD2; clone_size: -; j_call: TRBJ2-5; cdr3_aa: CASSRRTSGSVETQYF; cdr3_nt: TGTGCCAGCAGTCGTCGGACTAGCGGGAGTGTGGAGACCCAGTACTTC
v_call: TRBV6-6; d_call: -; clone_size: -; j_call: TRBJ2-1; cdr3_aa: CASSQIEITGYNEQFF; cdr3_nt: TGTGCCAGCAGTCAAATCGAGATAACAGGCTACAATGAGCAGTTCTTC
v_call: TRBV19; d_call: -; clone_size: -; j_call: TRBJ2-1; cdr3_aa: CASSITGSAYNEQFF; cdr3_nt: TGTGCCAGTAGTATCACAGGTTCCGCCTACAATGAGCAGTTCTTC
v_call: TRBV2; d_call: TRBD1; clone_size: -; j_call: TRBJ1-2; cdr3_aa: CASIRGTYGYTF; cdr3_nt: TGTGCCAGCATCAGGGGGACCTATGGCTACACCTTC
v_call: TRBV4-1; d_call: -; clone_size: -; j_call: TRBJ2-1; cdr3_aa: CASSQDESGSYNEQFF; cdr3_nt: TGCGCCAGCAGCCAAGACGAGAGCGGCTCCTACAATGAGCAGTTCTTC
v_call: TRBV7-2; d_call: TRBD2; clone_size: -; j_call: TRBJ2-7; cdr3_aa: CASSWTSGSYEQYF; cdr3_nt: TGTGCCAGCAGCTGGACTAGCGGTTCCTACGAGCAGTACTTC
v_call: TRBV2; d_call: -; clone_size: -; j_call: TRBJ2-3; cdr3_aa: CASIYRFSTDTQYF; cdr3_nt: TGTGCCAGCATATACAGGTTCAGCACAGATACGCAGTATTTT
v_call: TRBV15; d_call: -; clone_size: -; j_call: TRBJ2-1; cdr3_aa: CATSRDPQGIYNEQFF; cdr3_nt: TGTGCCACCAGCAGAGATCCCCAGGGAATATACAATGAGCAGTTCTTC
v_call: TRBV5-5; d_call: -; clone_size: -; j_call: TRBJ1-5; cdr3_aa: CASSLDGAVNQPQHF; cdr3_nt: TGTGCCAGCAGCTTGGACGGCGCGGTGAATCAGCCCCAGCATTTT